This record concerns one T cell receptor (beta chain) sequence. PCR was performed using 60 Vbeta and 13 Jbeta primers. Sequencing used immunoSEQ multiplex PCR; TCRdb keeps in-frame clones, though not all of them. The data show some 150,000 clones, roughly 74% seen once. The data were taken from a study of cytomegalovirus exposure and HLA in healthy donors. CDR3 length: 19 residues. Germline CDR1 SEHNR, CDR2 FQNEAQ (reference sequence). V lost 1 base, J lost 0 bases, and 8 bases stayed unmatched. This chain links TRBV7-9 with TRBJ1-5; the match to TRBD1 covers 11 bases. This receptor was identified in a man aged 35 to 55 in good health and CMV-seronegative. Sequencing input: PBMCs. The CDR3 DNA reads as TGTGCCAGCAGCTTAGAAGGGACAGGGGGAGGATATAGCAATCAGCCCCAGCATTTT. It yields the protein CASSLEGTGGGYSNQPQHF.